The clone carrying this TCR beta chain has ten or more counts. These data are taken from a study of T cell repertoires in cytomegalovirus infection. The CDR3 sequence is 15 residues long. V trimming: 8 bases; J trimming: 4 bases; junction bases outside the gene matches: 12. CDR1 and CDR2 from the germline V gene are MNHEY and SMNVEV (reference sequence). MiXCR was run by TCRdb on the reads, yielding one entry per CDR3 protein. The data hold 490,000 or so distinct CDR3 sequences, with about 11% observed a single time. Sequencing was done on a sample of PBMCs. V and J are TRBV27 and TRBJ1-2; 8 nucleotides line up with TRBD1. The sequence derives from a human donor in good health (CMV status not recorded). Some clones in this sample may be carry-over from other donors' samples. The CDR3 bases are TGTGCCAGCGGGACTTATTCGACAGGGGCCTATGGCTACACCTTC. Its translation is CASGTYSTGAYGYTF.